The next 9 T cell receptor beta chains were all read from a single sample in a study of control samples from healthy donors and cancer patients (dated by TCRdb to 2018 to 2021). The library was obtained by the immunoSEQ multiplex PCR assay. TCRdb provides this immuneACCESS table in a form limited to in-frame rearrangements. Some clones are lacking; in checked studies, under half of them reflect an unresolved V gene, and why the rest are absent is not known. Counted in this sample were about 160,000 clones; roughly 93% of them appeared once. More than 4.5% of the sample is taken by the ten largest. The sequenced sample was blood. The receptors come from a man in his late teens or twenties in good health.

V is TRBV20-1 and J is TRBJ1-5; D may be TRBD1 (6 bases). CDR3 length: 13 amino acids. The V gene lost 3 bases and the J gene lost 4 bases, with 10 bases spanning the gap. Germline CDR1 DFQATT, CDR2 SNEGSKA (reference sequence). CDR3 DNA: TGCAGTGCTAGTAGACAGGAAAATCAGCCCCAGCATTTT. It is translated as CSASRQENQPQHF.

The V and J genes are TRBV30 and TRBJ2-6; D remains ambiguous. The ends were cut back, 0 bases at V and 0 bases at J, with 3 bases in the middle. The CDR3 contains 14 residues. Germline V CDR1 and CDR2: GTSNPN, SVGIG (reference sequence). The CDR3 region is CAWSVGSGANVLTF. Here the CDR3 DNA reads TGTGCCTGGAGTGTAGGCTCTGGGGCCAACGTCCTGACTTTC. The whole variable domain, remainder taken from reference TRBV30 and TRBJ2-6, is SQTIHQWPATLVQPVGSPLSLECTVEGTSNPNLYWYRQAAGRGLQLLFYSVGIGQISSEVPQNLSASRPQDRQFILSSKKLLLSDSGFYLCAWSVGSGANVLTFGAGSRLTVL.

J is TRBJ2-1 and V is TRBV6-6; D call uncertain. V was shortened by 3 bases and J by 6 bases, with 12 bases between the two germline ends. The CDR3 length is 14 residues. The germline V gene encodes CDR1 MNHNY and CDR2 SVGAGI (reference sequence). CDR3: CASSYSRAPNEQFF. The CDR3 DNA is TGTGCCAGCAGTTATTCCCGTGCCCCCAATGAGCAGTTCTTC.

This sequence joins TRBV7-9 and TRBJ2-1, with 8 positions matching TRBD2. Germline CDR1 is SEHNR and CDR2 is FQNEAQ (reference sequence). V shed 4 bases, J shed 1 base, and the junction held 0 bases outside the gene matches. The CDR3 has 14 residues. CDR3 nucleotides: TGTGCCAGCAGCTCGGGGGGGTCCTACAATGAGCAGTTCTTC. Translating it yields CASSSGGSYNEQFF.

The CDR3 here is CASSYSRDWRAYEQYF. The CDR3 nucleotides read TGTGCCAGCAGTTACTCCAGGGACTGGAGGGCCTACGAGCAGTACTTC. The rearrangement uses TRBV6-2 or TRBV6-3 and TRBJ2-7; D may be TRBD2 (6 bases). This CDR3 has 16 amino acids. Germline V gives CDR1 MNHEY, CDR2 SVGEGT. With 0 bases removed from V and 2 bases from J, the gap between germline ends came to 14 bases.

DNA of the CDR3: TGCGCCAGCAGTCCCGGGACTGCGATCAGGGCCCAGCATTTT. Encoded protein: CASSPGTAIRAQHF. The chain recombines TRBV10-2 with TRBJ1-5, with D possibly matching TRBD1 (5 bases). From germline, CDR1 is WSHSY and CDR2 SAAADI. Trimming left V 5 bases short and J 11 bases short, with 19 bases between. The CDR3 is made up of 14 amino acids.

The chain is built from TRBV6-4 and TRBJ1-2, with D uncertain. The CDR3 contains 14 residues. In germline, CDR1 is MRHNA, CDR2 SNTAGT. V lost 0 bases to trimming and J lost 2 bases, with 7 bases between them. CDR3 in DNA: TGTGCCAGCAGTGACTCGAATTTAAACTATGGCTACACCTTC. This translates into CASSDSNLNYGYTF.

V usage is TRBV5-8 and J usage is TRBJ2-1; D is perhaps TRBD1 or TRBD2 (6 bases each). Germline V gene data show CDR1 as SGHTS and CDR2 as YDEGEE. Deletions cut 4 bases from V and 14 bases from J, with 10 bases between. CDR3 length equals 10 residues. The CDR3 sequence is CASSGGGKFF. The CDR3 DNA reads as TGTGCCAGCAGCGGGGGCGGGAAGTTCTTC.

With regard to this clone: Other DNA sequences in the sample encode the same CDR3. The chain links TRBV19 to TRBJ2-7, with D unclear. V lost 3 bases and J lost 5, with 11 bases in between. The CDR3 has 13 residues. CDR1 LNHDA and CDR2 SQIVND come from the germline V gene (reference sequence). Written as DNA, the CDR3 is TGTGCCAGTAGTATGTCCCGGTCCCACGAGCAGTACTTC. It codes for CASSMSRSHEQYF.